A selection of T cell receptor beta chains follows, all from one sample in a study of long-term antiretroviral therapy in people with HIV. The protocol was immunoSEQ multiplex PCR, while the TCRdb copy is restricted to in-frame clones and leaves out a portion. The sample records 20,000 to 25,000 clones, 80% to 85% being singletons. The sample was unsorted PBMCs, taken 1.2 years after starting antiretroviral therapy. These receptors were taken from a woman aged 40 to 55 with HIV. The conserved cysteine and the conserved F or W are not part of the CDR3 here.

cdr3_length: 15
v_call: TRBV7-7
j_call: TRBJ2-2
cdr3_aa: ASSLNSLVLGTGELF

cdr3_length: 10
v_call: TRBV6-1
j_call: TRBJ2-7
cdr3_aa: ASSEAWGEQY

cdr3_length: 15
v_call: TRBV6-1
j_call: TRBJ2-7
cdr3_aa: ASSEALVGLAPYEQY

cdr3_length: 13
v_call: TRBV5-1
j_call: TRBJ2-5
cdr3_aa: ASRVPGTDQETQY

cdr3_length: 11
v_call: TRBV27
j_call: TRBJ2-7
cdr3_aa: ASSYGTSYEQY

cdr3_length: 13
v_call: TRBV27
j_call: TRBJ2-2
cdr3_aa: ASSLSDRFTGELF

cdr3_length: 11
v_call: TRBV5-1
j_call: TRBJ1-2
cdr3_aa: ASSLGSDYGYT

cdr3_length: 11
v_call: TRBV18
j_call: TRBJ2-3
cdr3_aa: ASSLLPTDTQY

cdr3_length: 13
v_call: TRBV5-1
j_call: TRBJ2-2
cdr3_aa: ASREGQSSTGELF

cdr3_length: 13
v_call: TRBV7-8
j_call: TRBJ1-4
cdr3_aa: ASSLGAGQGKKLF

cdr3_length: 14
v_call: TRBV6-4
j_call: TRBJ2-2
cdr3_aa: ASSPTSGRATGELF

cdr3_length: 12
v_call: TRBV6-1
j_call: TRBJ1-2
cdr3_aa: ASRTLDERYGYT

cdr3_length: 10
v_call: TRBV2
j_call: TRBJ1-2
cdr3_aa: ASGTETYGYT

cdr3_length: 11
v_call: TRBV6-5
j_call: TRBJ1-1
cdr3_aa: ASSSRMNTEAF

cdr3_length: 12
v_call: TRBV7-9
j_call: TRBJ2-7
cdr3_aa: ASSLVWAAYEQY

cdr3_length: 9
v_call: TRBV14
j_call: TRBJ2-7
cdr3_aa: ASSQFQGKY

cdr3_length: 14
v_call: TRBV7-9
j_call: TRBJ2-1
cdr3_aa: ASSPLVGNHYNEQF

cdr3_length: 10
v_call: TRBV15
j_call: TRBJ2-7
cdr3_aa: ATSRDYYEQY